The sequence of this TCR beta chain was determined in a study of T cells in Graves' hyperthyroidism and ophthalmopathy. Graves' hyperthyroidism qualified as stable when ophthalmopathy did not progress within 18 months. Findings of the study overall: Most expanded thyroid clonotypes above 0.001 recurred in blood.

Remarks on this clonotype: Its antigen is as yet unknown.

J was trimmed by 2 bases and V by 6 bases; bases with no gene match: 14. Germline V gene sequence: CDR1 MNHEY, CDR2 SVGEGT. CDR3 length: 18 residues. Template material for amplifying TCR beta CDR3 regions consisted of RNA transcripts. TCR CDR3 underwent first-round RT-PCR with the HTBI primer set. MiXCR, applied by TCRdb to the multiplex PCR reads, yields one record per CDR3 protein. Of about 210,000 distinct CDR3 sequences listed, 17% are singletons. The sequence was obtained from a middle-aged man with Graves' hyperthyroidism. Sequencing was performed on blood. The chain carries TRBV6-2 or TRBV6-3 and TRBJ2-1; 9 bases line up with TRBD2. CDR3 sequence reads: CASSSPTFRGRAYNEQFF. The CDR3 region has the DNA TGTGCCAGCAGCTCCCCAACCTTTCGCGGGAGGGCCTACAATGAGCAGTTCTTC.